Listed below are T cell receptor beta chains from one sample, sequenced in a study of T and B cells in COVID-19 patients. TCRdb re-called the multiplex PCR reads with MiXCR, one entry per CDR3 protein. The sample lists 1,400 to 1,500 distinct CDR3 sequences, 20% to 30% occurring once. Sequencing used blood. Source of these receptors: a human donor with active COVID-19. Both conserved end residues are part of each CDR3. D genes are given only for firm matches. Rows give clone size only sometimes, using once, few, many, or a class for an expanded clone.

d_gene: TRBD1; j_gene: TRBJ2-7; abundance: medium-sized; len: 16; v_gene: TRBV5-1; CDR3nt: TGCGCCAGCAGCTGGTCAGGGGGCCGTCTATCCTACGAGCAGTACTTC; CDR3aa: CASSWSGGRLSYEQYF
d_gene: TRBD1; j_gene: TRBJ1-1; abundance: few; len: 16; v_gene: TRBV7-9; CDR3nt: TGTGCCAGCAGCTTACCGCCGGACAGGGCGAACACTGAAGCTTTCTTT; CDR3aa: CASSLPPDRANTEAFF
d_gene: TRBD2; j_gene: TRBJ2-1; abundance: .; len: 14; v_gene: TRBV20-1; CDR3nt: TGCAGTGCCGAAGGACTAGTCTTGTCCAATGAGCAGTTCTTC; CDR3aa: CSAEGLVLSNEQFF
d_gene: TRBD1; j_gene: TRBJ2-5; abundance: few; len: 15; v_gene: TRBV7-2; CDR3nt: TGTGCCAGCAGCGGTGGGCAGGGGGCTTTCGAGACCCAGTACTTC; CDR3aa: CASSGGQGAFETQYF
d_gene: .; j_gene: TRBJ1-1; abundance: .; len: 12; v_gene: TRBV11-1; CDR3nt: TGTGCCAGTAGCCTCAACGGGTTTGAAGCTTTCTTT; CDR3aa: CASSLNGFEAFF
d_gene: TRBD1; j_gene: TRBJ2-1; abundance: medium-sized; len: 14; v_gene: TRBV7-2; CDR3nt: TGTGCCAGCAGCTACGGACAGGGAGACAATGAGCAGTTCTTC; CDR3aa: CASSYGQGDNEQFF
d_gene: .; j_gene: TRBJ2-2; abundance: large; len: 15; v_gene: TRBV6-5; CDR3nt: TGTGCCAGCAGTTACTCGACGGGAAACACCGGGGAGCTGTTTTTT; CDR3aa: CASSYSTGNTGELFF
d_gene: TRBD2; j_gene: TRBJ2-1; abundance: .; len: 17; v_gene: TRBV7-2; CDR3nt: TGTGCCAGCAGAGACCTAGCGGGAGGGCCTATTCGAAATGAGCAGTTCTTC; CDR3aa: CASRDLAGGPIRNEQFF
d_gene: .; j_gene: TRBJ1-1; abundance: .; len: 12; v_gene: TRBV20-1; CDR3nt: TGCAGTGCTGTCCGGGGGGTCACTGAAGCTTTCTTT; CDR3aa: CSAVRGVTEAFF
d_gene: .; j_gene: TRBJ2-7; abundance: .; len: 11; v_gene: TRBV19; CDR3nt: TGTGCCACCGCCGGGACGGACGAGCAGTACTTC; CDR3aa: CATAGTDEQYF
d_gene: .; j_gene: TRBJ2-2; abundance: .; len: 15; v_gene: TRBV21-1; CDR3nt: TGTGCCAGCAGCGCAAGACAGGGAAAGAACGGGGAGCTGTTTTTT; CDR3aa: CASSARQGKNGELFF